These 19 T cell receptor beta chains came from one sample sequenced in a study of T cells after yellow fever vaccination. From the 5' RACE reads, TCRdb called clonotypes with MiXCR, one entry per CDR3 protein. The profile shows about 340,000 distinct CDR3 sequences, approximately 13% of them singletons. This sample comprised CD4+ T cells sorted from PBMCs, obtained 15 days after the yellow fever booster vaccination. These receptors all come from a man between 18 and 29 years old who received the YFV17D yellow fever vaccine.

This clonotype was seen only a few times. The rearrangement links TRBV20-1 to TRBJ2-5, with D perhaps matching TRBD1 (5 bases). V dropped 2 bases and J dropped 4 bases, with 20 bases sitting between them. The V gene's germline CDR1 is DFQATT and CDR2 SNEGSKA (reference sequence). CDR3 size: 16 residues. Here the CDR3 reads CSARRAFGRAGETQYF. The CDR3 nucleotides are TGCAGTGCTAGAAGGGCGTTTGGCAGGGCAGGAGAGACCCAGTACTTC.

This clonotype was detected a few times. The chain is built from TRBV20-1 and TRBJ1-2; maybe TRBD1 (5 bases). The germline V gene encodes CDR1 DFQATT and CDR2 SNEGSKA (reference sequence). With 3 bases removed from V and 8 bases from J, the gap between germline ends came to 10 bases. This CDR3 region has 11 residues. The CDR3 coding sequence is TGCAGTGCTAGTCCCCGGGGGGGCTACACCTTC. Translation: CSASPRGGYTF.

The DNA for the CDR3 is TGTGCCAGCAGGCCGGACAGGTCCCAAGAGACCCAGTACTTC. Its protein is CASRPDRSQETQYF. The chain links TRBV12-3 or TRBV12-4 to TRBJ2-5, with TRBD1 identical over 7 bases. J was trimmed by 1 base and V by 6 bases; bases with no gene match: 5. This CDR3 contains 14 residues.

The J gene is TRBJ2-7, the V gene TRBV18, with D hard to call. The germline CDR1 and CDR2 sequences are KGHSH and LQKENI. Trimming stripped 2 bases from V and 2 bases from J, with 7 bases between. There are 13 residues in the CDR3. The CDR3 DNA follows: TGTGCCAGCTCACCATCCCCCGCCTACGAGCAGTACGTC. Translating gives CASSPSPAYEQYV.

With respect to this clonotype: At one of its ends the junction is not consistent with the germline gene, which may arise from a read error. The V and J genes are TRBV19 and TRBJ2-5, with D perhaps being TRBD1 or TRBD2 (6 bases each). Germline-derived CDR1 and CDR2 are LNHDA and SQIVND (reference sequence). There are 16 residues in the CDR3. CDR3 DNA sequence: TGTGCCACCGGACAGTCGAGAGGACAACTTCGGGGGACCCAGCACTTC. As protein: CATGQSRGQLRGTQHF.

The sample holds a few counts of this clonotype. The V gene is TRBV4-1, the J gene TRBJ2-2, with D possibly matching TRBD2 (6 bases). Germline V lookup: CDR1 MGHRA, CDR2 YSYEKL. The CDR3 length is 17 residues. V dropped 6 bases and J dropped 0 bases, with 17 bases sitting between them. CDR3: CASRRGDGTSNTGELFF. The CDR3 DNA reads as TGCGCCAGCAGGCGCGGGGACGGGACTTCGAACACCGGGGAGCTGTTTTTT.

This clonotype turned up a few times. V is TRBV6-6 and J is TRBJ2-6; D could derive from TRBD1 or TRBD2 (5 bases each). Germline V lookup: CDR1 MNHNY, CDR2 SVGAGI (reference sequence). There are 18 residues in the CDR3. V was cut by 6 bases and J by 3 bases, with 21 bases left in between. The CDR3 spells CASSPRAGAGRGANVLTF. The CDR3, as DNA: TGTGCCAGCAGCCCCAGGGCGGGTGCGGGCCGTGGGGCCAACGTCCTGACTTTC.

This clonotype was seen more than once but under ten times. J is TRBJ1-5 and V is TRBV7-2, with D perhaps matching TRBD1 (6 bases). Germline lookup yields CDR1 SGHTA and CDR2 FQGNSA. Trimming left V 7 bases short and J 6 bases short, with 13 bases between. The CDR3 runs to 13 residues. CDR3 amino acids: CASTKGVGQPQHF. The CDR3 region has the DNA TGTGCCAGCACCAAGGGGGTCGGTCAGCCCCAGCATTTT.

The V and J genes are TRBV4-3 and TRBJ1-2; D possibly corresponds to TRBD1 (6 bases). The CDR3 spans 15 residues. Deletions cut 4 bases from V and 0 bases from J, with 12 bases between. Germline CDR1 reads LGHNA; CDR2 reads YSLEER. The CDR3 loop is CASSLDRRANYGYTF. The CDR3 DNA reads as TGCGCCAGCAGCCTAGACAGGCGAGCTAACTATGGCTACACCTTC.

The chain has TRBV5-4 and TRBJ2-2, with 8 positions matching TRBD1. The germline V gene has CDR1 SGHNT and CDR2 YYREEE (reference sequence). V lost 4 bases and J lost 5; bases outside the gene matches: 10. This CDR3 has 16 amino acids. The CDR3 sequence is CASSPGQEALTGELFF. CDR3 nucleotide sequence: TGTGCCAGCAGCCCGGGACAGGAGGCATTAACCGGGGAGCTGTTTTTT.

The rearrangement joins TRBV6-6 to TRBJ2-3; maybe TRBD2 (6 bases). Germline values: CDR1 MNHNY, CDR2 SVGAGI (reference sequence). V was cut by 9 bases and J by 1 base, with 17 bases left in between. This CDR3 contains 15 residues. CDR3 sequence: CASRFASGGTDTQYF. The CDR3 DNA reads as TGTGCCAGTCGATTTGCCTCGGGGGGCACAGATACGCAGTATTTT.

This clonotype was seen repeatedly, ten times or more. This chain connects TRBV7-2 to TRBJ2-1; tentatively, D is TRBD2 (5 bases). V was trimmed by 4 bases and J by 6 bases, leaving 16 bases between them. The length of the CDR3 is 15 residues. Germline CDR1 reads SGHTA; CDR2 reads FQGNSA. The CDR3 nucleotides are TGTGCCAGCAGCTCTTACGGTGGACGGGGCAATGAGCAGTTCTTC. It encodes CASSSYGGRGNEQFF.

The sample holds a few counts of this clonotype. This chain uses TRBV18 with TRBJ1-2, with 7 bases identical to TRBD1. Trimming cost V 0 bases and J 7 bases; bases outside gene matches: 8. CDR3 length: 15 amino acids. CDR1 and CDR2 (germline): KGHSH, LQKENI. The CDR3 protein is CASSPPSGTEGGYTF. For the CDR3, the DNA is TGTGCCAGCTCACCACCGTCGGGGACAGAGGGTGGCTACACCTTC.

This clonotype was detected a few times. CDR3 bases: TGTGCCAGCAGCTTAGGGTCTGCCGGGGATACGCAGTATTTT. Translating gives CASSLGSAGDTQYF. This chain links TRBV7-2 with TRBJ2-3; D is ambiguous. The length of the CDR3 is 14 residues. Germline assignment: CDR1 SGHTA and CDR2 FQGNSA. Trimming cost V 1 base and J 6 bases, with 11 bases left between them.

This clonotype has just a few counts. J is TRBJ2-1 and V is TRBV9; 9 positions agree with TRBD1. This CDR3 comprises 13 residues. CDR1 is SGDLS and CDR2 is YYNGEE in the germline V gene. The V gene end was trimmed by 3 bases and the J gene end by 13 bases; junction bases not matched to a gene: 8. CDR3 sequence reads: CASSDGQGKLQFF. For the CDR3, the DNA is TGTGCCAGCAGCGACGGACAGGGGAAGTTACAGTTCTTC.

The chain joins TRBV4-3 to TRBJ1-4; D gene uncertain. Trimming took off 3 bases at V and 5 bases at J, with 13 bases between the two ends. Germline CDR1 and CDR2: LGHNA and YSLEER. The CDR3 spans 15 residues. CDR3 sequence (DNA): TGCGCCAGCAGCCAGACGTTGAGAGAAAATGAAAAACTGTTTTTT. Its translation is CASSQTLRENEKLFF.

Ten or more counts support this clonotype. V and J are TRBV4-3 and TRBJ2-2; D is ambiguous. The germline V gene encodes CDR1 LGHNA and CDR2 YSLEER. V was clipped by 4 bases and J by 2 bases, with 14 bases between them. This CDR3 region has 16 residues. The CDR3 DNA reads TGCGCCAGCAGCCCCAGACCAGAACCTAACACCGGGGAGCTGTTTTTT. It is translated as CASSPRPEPNTGELFF.

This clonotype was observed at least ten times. The CDR3 loop is CASSLPGGYEQYF. CDR3 sequence (DNA): TGTGCCAGCAGTTTACCAGGGGGCTACGAGCAGTACTTC. The chain carries TRBV28 and TRBJ2-7; 7 bases match TRBD1. CDR1 and CDR2 (germline): MDHEN, SYDVKM. This CDR3 has 13 residues. Germline trimming cut 2 bases from V and 3 bases from J; bases unmatched to any gene: 1.

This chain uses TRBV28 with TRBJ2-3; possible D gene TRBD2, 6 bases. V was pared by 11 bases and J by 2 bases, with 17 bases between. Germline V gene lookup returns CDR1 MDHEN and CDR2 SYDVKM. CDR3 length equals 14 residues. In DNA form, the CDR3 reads TGTGCCTGCATCGAGGGCGGGGTCACAGATACGCAGTATTTT. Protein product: CACIEGGVTDTQYF.